These T cell receptor beta chains were read from a single sample in a study of immune evolution from preneoplasia to lung adenocarcinoma. Measured with immunoSEQ multiplex PCR; TCRdb has only the in-frame clones, and not every one. Of tens of thousands of clones in the sample, roughly 70% were seen once. What was sequenced was FFPE invasive lung adenocarcinoma tissue. Receptors originate from a person between 55 and 70 years old with invasive lung adenocarcinoma. Some clones in this sample may be carry-over from other donors' samples. Each CDR3 is given with its conserved first and last residue. A D gene is named only where the DNA matches it firmly. Rows give clone size only sometimes, using once, few, many, or a class for an expanded clone.

TRBV7-3,NA,TRBJ2-2,few,CASSQSSTGELFF,TGTGCCAGCAGCCAATCGTCCACCGGGGAGCTGTTTTTT
TRBV6-6,NA,TRBJ1-4,NA,CASSYGGRGEKLFF,TGTGCCAGCAGTTATGGGGGGCGCGGAGAAAAACTGTTTTTT
TRBV28,TRBD1,TRBJ1-4,NA,CASSSGQGREKLFF,TGTGCCAGCAGTTCCGGACAGGGGCGAGAAAAACTGTTTTTT
TRBV4-1,TRBD1,TRBJ2-1,NA,CASSPQGSYNEQFF,TGCGCCAGCAGCCCACAGGGGTCCTACAATGAGCAGTTCTTC
TRBV21-1,NA,TRBJ2-7,few,CASSKDSSYEQYF,TGTGCCAGCAGCAAAGACAGCTCCTACGAGCAGTACTTC
TRBV5-1,NA,TRBJ1-1,NA,CASSFGAKDTEAFF,TGCGCCAGCAGCTTCGGGGCGAAAGACACTGAAGCTTTCTTT
TRBV5-1,NA,TRBJ2-7,once,CASKGKSYEQYF,TGCGCCAGCAAAGGTAAGAGTTACGAGCAGTACTTC
TRBV18,TRBD1,TRBJ1-2,once,CASSPGQGNYGYTF,TGTGCCAGCTCACCAGGACAGGGAAACTATGGCTACACCTTC
TRBV27,NA,TRBJ2-2,NA,CASSAWAGELFF,TGTGCCAGCAGTGCCTGGGCCGGGGAGCTGTTTTTT
TRBV19,TRBD1,TRBJ2-6,NA,CASSRDRSSGANVLTF,TGTGCCAGTAGTCGGGACAGGTCCTCTGGGGCCAACGTCCTGACTTTC
TRBV10-3,NA,TRBJ2-7,once,CATWPGSLAYEQYF,TGTGCCACATGGCCGGGTTCACTAGCCTACGAGCAGTACTTC
TRBV19,NA,TRBJ1-2,NA,CASSGRNYGYTF,TGTGCCAGTAGTGGGAGGAACTATGGCTACACCTTC
TRBV30,TRBD1,TRBJ1-5,NA,CAWSVLGTGAQPQHF,TGTGCCTGGAGTGTACTAGGGACAGGGGCCCAGCCCCAGCATTTT
TRBV7-6,TRBD1,TRBJ2-1,NA,CASSLVTGIQFF,TGTGCCAGCAGCTTAGTGACAGGGATACAGTTCTTC
TRBV28,NA,TRBJ1-2,NA,CASSLEELYGYTF,TGTGCCAGCAGTTTGGAGGAGCTCTATGGCTACACCTTC
TRBV18,NA,TRBJ2-5,NA,CASSPGSEETQYF,TGTGCCAGCTCACCAGGGAGCGAAGAGACCCAGTACTTC
TRBV11-1,TRBD1,TRBJ2-1,NA,CASSPQGSVNEQFF,TGTGCCAGCAGTCCACAGGGGTCGGTCAACGAGCAGTTCTTC
TRBV11-2,NA,TRBJ2-1,once,CASSRSLNNEQFF,TGTGCCAGCAGCCGTAGTTTAAACAATGAGCAGTTCTTC
TRBV14,NA,TRBJ2-5,NA,CASSPGKILKETQYF,TGTGCCAGCAGCCCCGGGAAGATTTTGAAAGAGACCCAGTACTTC
TRBV6-4,TRBD2,TRBJ2-1,NA,CASSDSAGGDYNEQFF,TGTGCCAGCAGTGACTCGGCGGGAGGCGATTACAATGAGCAGTTCTTC
TRBV10-2,NA,TRBJ2-2,NA,CASSRSGLTGELFF,TGCGCCAGCAGTCGTAGCGGCCTCACCGGGGAGCTGTTTTTT
TRBV2,NA,TRBJ1-1,NA,CASSADTNTEAFF,TGTGCCAGCAGTGCTGACACAAACACTGAAGCTTTCTTT
TRBV11-2,NA,TRBJ2-5,few,CASSFPGETQYF,TGTGCCAGCAGCTTCCCCGGGGAGACCCAGTACTTC
TRBV11-2,NA,TRBJ2-1,NA,CASSLRIDLGNEQFF,TGTGCCAGCAGCTTAAGAATAGACCTGGGGAATGAGCAGTTCTTC
TRBV5-1,TRBD2,TRBJ2-1,NA,CASSLTSGRYGNEQFF,TGCGCCAGCAGCTTGACTAGCGGGAGATACGGCAATGAGCAGTTCTTC
TRBV11-2,NA,TRBJ2-1,NA,CASSNRVYNEQFF,TGTGCCAGCAGCAACCGGGTGTACAATGAGCAGTTCTTC
TRBV15,TRBD2,TRBJ2-3,NA,CATTPSGASTDTQYF,TGTGCCACCACTCCTAGCGGTGCTAGCACAGATACGCAGTATTTT
TRBV19,TRBD2,TRBJ2-5,once,CASSIGPSGPQETQYF,TGTGCCAGTAGTATAGGGCCTAGCGGACCACAAGAGACCCAGTACTTC
TRBV5-1,TRBD1,TRBJ1-2,NA,CASSFAPGQGRPNYGYTF,TGCGCCAGCAGCTTCGCCCCTGGACAGGGAAGACCTAACTATGGCTACACCTTC
TRBV13,TRBD2,TRBJ2-3,NA,CASKTGGITDTQYF,TGTGCCAGCAAAACGGGGGGGATTACAGATACGCAGTATTTT
TRBV4-1,TRBD2,TRBJ2-3,NA,CASSPLLAGSLDTQYF,TGCGCCAGCAGCCCTCTACTAGCGGGATCTTTAGATACGCAGTATTTT
TRBV5-1,TRBD2,TRBJ2-3,NA,CASSLLAGYRNTQYF,TGCGCCAGCAGTCTCCTAGCGGGATATAGAAATACGCAGTATTTT
TRBV5-6,TRBD1,TRBJ1-2,NA,CASSAQDRYYGYTF,TGTGCCAGCAGCGCCCAGGACAGGTATTATGGCTACACCTTC
TRBV7-3,NA,TRBJ2-1,NA,CASSLGTDNEQFF,TGTGCCAGCAGCTTAGGTACCGACAATGAGCAGTTCTTC
TRBV28,TRBD1,TRBJ2-5,NA,CASKDGTGAHGETQYF,TGTGCCAGCAAGGATGGGACAGGGGCTCATGGAGAGACCCAGTACTTC
TRBV10-3,TRBD1,TRBJ2-3,NA,CAISGQELTDTQYF,TGTGCCATCTCGGGACAGGAACTCACAGATACGCAGTATTTT
TRBV30,NA,TRBJ1-2,NA,CAWEGGPNYYGYTF,TGTGCCTGGGAGGGAGGGCCGAATTACTATGGCTACACCTTC
TRBV6-5,TRBD1,TRBJ1-2,NA,CASSSTRQGRYGYTF,TGTGCCAGCAGTTCCACCCGACAGGGCCGCTATGGCTACACCTTC
TRBV12-5,NA,TRBJ2-5,NA,CASGGRSFQETQYF,TGTGCTAGTGGTGGCCGGTCATTTCAAGAGACCCAGTACTTC
TRBV7-9,TRBD2,TRBJ2-1,NA,CASSLREDYNEQFF,TGTGCCAGCAGCTTACGGGAGGACTACAATGAGCAGTTCTTC
TRBV7-9,NA,TRBJ2-4,NA,CASSHLGLAKNIQYF,TGTGCCAGCAGCCACTTGGGACTAGCCAAAAACATTCAGTACTTC
TRBV7-2,NA,TRBJ2-3,medium-sized,CASSYSPAESDTQYF,TGTGCCAGCAGCTATTCACCGGCCGAGTCGGATACGCAGTATTTT
TRBV2,NA,TRBJ1-1,few,CASAPDSNTEAFF,TGTGCCAGCGCCCCGGACAGTAACACTGAAGCTTTCTTT